A selection of T cell receptor beta chains follows, all from one sample in a study of shared clonotypes between healthy human individuals. Assay used: immunoSEQ multiplex PCR; TCRdb lists only in-frame clones, some missing. Here the sample spans nearly 2 million clones, approximately 94% being singletons. Sequenced sample: naive CD8+ T cells sorted from blood. Every receptor here comes from a man between 18 and 35 years old in good health. CDR3s include the opening cysteine and the closing phenylalanine or tryptophan. A D gene is named only where the DNA matches it firmly. A clone size is listed for some rows: how often the clone was seen (once, few, many), or a class if it is expanded.

d_call	v_call	j_call	clone_size	cdr3_aa	cdr3_nt
.	TRBV7-9	TRBJ1-1	.	CASSFGTWAKVNTEAFF	TGTGCCAGCAGCTTCGGGACTTGGGCAAAAGTGAACACTGAAGCTTTCTTT
.	TRBV29-1	TRBJ2-3	once	CSVEVRQASSYTDTQYF	TGCAGCGTTGAAGTGAGACAGGCAAGTTCCTACACAGATACGCAGTATTTT
TRBD1	TRBV5-4	TRBJ1-6	.	CASSYQTGGSPLHF	TGTGCCAGCAGCTACCAGACAGGGGGTTCACCCCTCCACTTT
.	TRBV7-9	TRBJ2-3	.	CASSSRGGGLADTQYF	TGTGCCAGCAGCTCGAGGGGTGGGGGGCTGGCAGATACGCAGTATTTT
.	TRBV27	TRBJ2-7	.	CASSANPSYEQYF	TGTGCCAGCAGTGCGAATCCCAGCTACGAGCAGTACTTC
TRBD2	TRBV15	TRBJ2-3	.	CATSRGDGGREDTDTQYF	TGTGCCACCAGCAGAGGGGACGGCGGGAGGGAGGACACAGATACGCAGTATTTT
.	TRBV19	TRBJ1-2	.	CASSMVLGEKNYGYTF	TGTGCCAGTAGTATGGTCCTCGGGGAGAAGAACTATGGCTACACCTTC
.	TRBV29-1	TRBJ2-4	.	CSVEEGGPLVKNIQYF	TGCAGCGTTGAAGAGGGGGGGCCTTTGGTCAAAAACATTCAGTACTTC
TRBD2	TRBV7-9	TRBJ2-3	once	CASSFSGGTDTQYF	TGTGCCAGCAGCTTTAGCGGGGGCACAGATACGCAGTATTTT
TRBD1	TRBV5-6	TRBJ1-1	.	CASSLSTGEYYTEAFF	TGTGCCAGCAGCTTGAGTACAGGGGAGTACTACACTGAAGCTTTCTTT
.	TRBV7-2	TRBJ2-7	.	CASSLGEHRGGTYEQYF	TGTGCCAGCAGCTTGGGGGAACACAGGGGAGGGACCTACGAGCAGTACTTC
.	TRBV28	TRBJ1-4	.	CASSLYRDGEANEKLFF	TGTGCCAGCAGTTTATACCGGGACGGAGAGGCTAATGAAAAACTGTTTTTT
.	TRBV28	TRBJ2-7	.	CASSKLVGPGSSYEQYF	TGTGCCAGCAGCAAACTCGTGGGACCGGGAAGTTCCTACGAGCAGTACTTC
TRBD2	TRBV7-6	TRBJ2-3	.	CASSSGLAGGLTDTQYF	TGTGCCAGCAGCTCGGGACTAGCGGGAGGCCTCACAGATACGCAGTATTTT
.	TRBV7-9	TRBJ2-3	once	CASNRADPTDTQYF	TGTGCCAGCAACCGCGCCGACCCCACAGATACGCAGTATTTT
TRBD1	TRBV7-9	TRBJ1-5	.	CASQGQGYSNQPQHF	TGTGCCAGCCAAGGACAGGGGTATAGCAATCAGCCCCAGCATTTT
TRBD1	TRBV6-1	TRBJ1-2	.	CASSESRTGLYGYTF	TGTGCCAGCAGTGAGTCTCGGACAGGGCTCTATGGCTACACCTTC
.	TRBV7-8	TRBJ2-7	.	CASSLSGAPSYEQYF	TGTGCCAGCAGCTTATCCGGGGCCCCCTCCTACGAGCAGTACTTC
.	TRBV6-9	TRBJ1-5	.	CVWGDTGVGPQHF	TGTGTTTGGGGGGACACCGGTGTTGGGCCCCAGCATTTT
.	TRBV4-1	TRBJ2-7	.	CASSQGGVYEQYF	TGCGCCAGCAGCCAAGGTGGGGTCTACGAGCAGTACTTC
TRBD1	TRBV7-6	TRBJ1-4	.	CASSLERSGGEKLFF	TGTGCCAGCAGCTTAGAGAGGTCAGGGGGCGAAAAACTGTTTTTT
TRBD1	TRBV29-1	TRBJ2-3	once	CSVVLIRDRAPGDTQYF	TGCAGCGTTGTGTTAATACGGGACAGGGCACCTGGGGATACGCAGTATTTT
TRBD2	TRBV7-2	TRBJ2-3	.	CASSLTSGGKITDTQYF	TGTGCCAGCAGCCTCACTAGCGGGGGGAAAATTACAGATACGCAGTATTTT
.	TRBV28	TRBJ2-2	.	CASSYRVTGELFF	TGTGCCAGCAGTTACAGGGTTACCGGGGAGCTGTTTTTT
TRBD2	TRBV7-3	TRBJ2-3	.	CASSPRSSGGRTDTQYF	TGTGCCAGCAGCCCACGATCTAGCGGGGGCCGCACAGATACGCAGTATTTT
.	TRBV9	TRBJ2-6	.	CASNRGGEANVLTF	TGTGCCAGCAACAGAGGGGGGGAAGCCAACGTCCTGACTTTC
TRBD2	TRBV13	TRBJ2-2	.	CASSRAGWGYTGELFF	TGTGCCAGCAGCAGAGCGGGGTGGGGATACACCGGGGAGCTGTTTTTT
TRBD2	TRBV9	TRBJ2-7	.	CASSPGGEGYEQYF	TGTGCCAGCAGCCCCGGGGGGGAGGGCTACGAGCAGTACTTC
.	TRBV14	TRBJ2-7	.	CASSQGPLTYEQYF	TGTGCCAGCAGCCAGGGGCCCCTTACCTACGAGCAGTACTTC
.	TRBV5-1	TRBJ2-3	once	CASKRFNSTDTQYF	TGCGCCAGCAAAAGGTTCAACTCCACAGATACGCAGTATTTT
TRBD2	TRBV27	TRBJ2-1	once	CASKQAGGTNNEQFF	TGTGCCAGCAAGCAAGCGGGAGGGACAAACAATGAGCAGTTCTTC
TRBD2	TRBV14	TRBJ2-5	.	CASSQDPGGPETQYF	TGTGCCAGCAGCCAAGACCCGGGAGGGCCAGAGACCCAGTACTTC